This T cell receptor beta chain was identified during a study of CD4 and CD8 cells across lung adenocarcinoma regions. The CDR3 covers 15 residues. The V gene's germline CDR1 is MNHNS and CDR2 SASEGT. The J segment lost 9 bases and the V segment lost 4 bases, leaving 7 bases of the junction unmatched. TCRdb called the PCR reads again in MiXCR, with one record for every CDR3 protein. Altogether 8,500 to 10,000 distinct CDR3 sequences are present, 40% to 65% being singletons, with the ten largest covering approximately 20%. By share, this clonotype counts as large (0.1 to 1%). This chain uses TRBV6-1 with TRBJ2-1; 12 nucleotides line up with TRBD2. Sequencing input: CD4+ T cells from the margin of a lung tumor. This receptor was identified in a male donor with lung adenocarcinoma. The CD4 and CD8 labels of this study may be unreliable. CDR3 DNA sequence: TGTGCCAGCAGTGTAGCTAGCGGGGGGGCCGCTGAGCAGTTCTTC. Translating gives CASSVASGGAAEQFF.